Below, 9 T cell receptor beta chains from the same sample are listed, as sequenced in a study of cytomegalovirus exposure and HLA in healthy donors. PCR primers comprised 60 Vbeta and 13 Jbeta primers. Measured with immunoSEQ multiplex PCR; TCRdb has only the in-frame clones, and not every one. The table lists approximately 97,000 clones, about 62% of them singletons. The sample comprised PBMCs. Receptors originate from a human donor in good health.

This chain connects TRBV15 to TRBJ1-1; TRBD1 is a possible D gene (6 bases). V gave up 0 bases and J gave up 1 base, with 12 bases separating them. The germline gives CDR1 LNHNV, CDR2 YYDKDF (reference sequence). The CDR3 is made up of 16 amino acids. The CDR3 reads CATSRDVGGRNTEAFF. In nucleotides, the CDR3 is TGTGCCACCAGCAGAGATGTGGGGGGGCGGAACACTGAAGCTTTCTTT.

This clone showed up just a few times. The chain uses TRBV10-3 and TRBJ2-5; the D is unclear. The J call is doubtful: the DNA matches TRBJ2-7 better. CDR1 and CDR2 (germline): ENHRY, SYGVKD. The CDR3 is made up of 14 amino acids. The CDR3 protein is CAISDAPHSYEQYF. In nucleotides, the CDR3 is TGTGCCATCAGTGACGCGCCCCACTCCTACGAGCAGTACTTC.

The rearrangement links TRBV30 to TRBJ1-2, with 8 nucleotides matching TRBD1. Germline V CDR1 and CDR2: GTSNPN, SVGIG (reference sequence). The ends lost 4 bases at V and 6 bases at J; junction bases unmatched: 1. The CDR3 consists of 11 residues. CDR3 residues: CAWTTGDGYTF. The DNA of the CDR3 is TGTGCCTGGACGACAGGGGATGGCTACACCTTC. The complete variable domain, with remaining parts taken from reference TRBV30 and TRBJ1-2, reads SQTIHQWPATLVQPVGSPLSLECTVEGTSNPNLYWYRQAAGRGLQLLFYSVGIGQISSEVPQNLSASRPQDRQFILSSKKLLLSDSGFYLCAWTTGDGYTFGSGTRLTVV.

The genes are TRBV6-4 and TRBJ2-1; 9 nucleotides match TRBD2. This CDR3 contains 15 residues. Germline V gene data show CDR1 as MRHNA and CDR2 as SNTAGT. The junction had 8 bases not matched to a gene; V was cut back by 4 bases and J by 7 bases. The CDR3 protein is CASSAFSGSQNEQFF. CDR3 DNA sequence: TGTGCCAGCAGTGCATTTAGCGGGAGTCAGAATGAGCAGTTCTTC.

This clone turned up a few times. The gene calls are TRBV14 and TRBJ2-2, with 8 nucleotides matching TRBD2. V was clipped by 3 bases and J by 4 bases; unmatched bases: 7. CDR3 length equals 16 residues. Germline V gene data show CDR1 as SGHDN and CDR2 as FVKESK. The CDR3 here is CASSHRTSRRTGELFF. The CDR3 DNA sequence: TGTGCCAGCAGCCATAGGACTAGCCGGCGCACCGGGGAGCTGTTTTTT.

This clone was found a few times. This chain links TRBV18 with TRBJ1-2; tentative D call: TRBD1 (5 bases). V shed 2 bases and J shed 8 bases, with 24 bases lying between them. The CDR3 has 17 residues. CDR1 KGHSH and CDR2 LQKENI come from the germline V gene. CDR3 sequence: CASSPSQWGSGEEGYTF. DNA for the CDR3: TGTGCCAGCTCACCATCGCAGTGGGGGTCGGGGGAAGAAGGCTACACCTTC.

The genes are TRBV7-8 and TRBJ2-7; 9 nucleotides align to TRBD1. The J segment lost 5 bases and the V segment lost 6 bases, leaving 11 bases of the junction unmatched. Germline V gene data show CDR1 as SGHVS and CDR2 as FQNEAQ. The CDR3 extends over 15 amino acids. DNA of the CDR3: TGTGCCAGCAGACCCTCCGGGACAGGGAAAAACGAGCAGTACTTC. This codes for CASRPSGTGKNEQYF. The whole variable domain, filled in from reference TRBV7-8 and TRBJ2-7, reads GAGVSQSPRYKVAKRGQDVALRCDPISGHVSLFWYQQALGQGPEFLTYFQNEAQLDKSGLPSDRFFAERPEGSVSTLKIQRTQQEDSAVYLCASRPSGTGKNEQYFGPGTRLTVT.

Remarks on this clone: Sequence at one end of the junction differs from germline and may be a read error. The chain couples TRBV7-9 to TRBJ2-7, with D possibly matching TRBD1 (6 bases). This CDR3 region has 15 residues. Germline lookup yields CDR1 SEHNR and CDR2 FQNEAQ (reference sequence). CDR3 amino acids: CPSSPRQACNYEQYF. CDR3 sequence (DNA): TGTCCCAGCAGCCCCAGACAGGCCTGCAACTACGAGCAGTACTTC.

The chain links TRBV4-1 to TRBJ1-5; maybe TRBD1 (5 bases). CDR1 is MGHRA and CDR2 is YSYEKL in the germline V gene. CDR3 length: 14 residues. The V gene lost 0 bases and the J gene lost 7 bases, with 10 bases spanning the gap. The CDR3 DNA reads TGCGCCAGCAGCCAAGATGGAGGGGAACAGCCCCAGCATTTT. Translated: CASSQDGGEQPQHF.